The 12 T cell receptor beta chains reported below all come from one sample, sequenced in a study of OX40 agonist ivuxolimab in advanced cancers. The assay was immunoSEQ multiplex PCR, and TCRdb's table has in-frame clones only and misses some. The repertoire holds over 100,000 clones, over 75% seen once, with 0.95% to 1.4% in the top ten. The sequencing used CD4+ or CD8+ T cells sorted from blood, collected in a trial of the OX40 agonist ivuxolimab. These receptors were taken from an adult with an advanced solid tumor such as melanoma, head and neck, liver or kidney cancer.

The chain uses TRBV6-6 and TRBJ1-6; no firm D call. The CDR3 covers 13 residues. V lost 0 bases to trimming and J lost 8 bases, with 5 bases between them. Germline CDR1 and CDR2: MNHNY and SVGAGI (reference sequence). CDR3 DNA sequence: TGTGCCAGCAGTTACTCGGGGTATTCACCCCTCCACTTT. Protein product: CASSYSGYSPLHF.

The gene calls are TRBV18 and TRBJ2-7; D is uncertain. The CDR3 runs 12 residues. Germline CDR1 and CDR2: KGHSH and LQKENI. V was cut by 2 bases and J by 5 bases, with 7 bases left in between. CDR3 nucleotides: TGTGCCAGCTCACCAATCCTCGACGAGCAGTACTTC. This translates into CASSPILDEQYF. Complete variable domain (other parts from reference TRBV18 and TRBJ2-7): NAGVMQNPRHLVRRRGQEARLRCSPMKGHSHVYWYRQLPEEGLKFMVYLQKENIIDESGMPKERFSAEFPKEGPSILRIQQVVRGDSAAYFCASSPILDEQYFGPGTRLTVT.

The chain has TRBV30 and TRBJ1-5; the D is unclear. V was trimmed by 2 bases and J by 4 bases, leaving 9 bases between them. CDR3 length equals 13 residues. Germline-derived CDR1 and CDR2 are GTSNPN and SVGIG (reference sequence). The CDR3 sequence: CAWSLRNNQPQHF. The CDR3, as DNA: TGTGCCTGGAGTTTACGTAATAATCAGCCCCAGCATTTT. Based on the CDR3 plus reference TRBV30 and TRBJ1-5, the full variable domain is SQTIHQWPATLVQPVGSPLSLECTVEGTSNPNLYWYRQAAGRGLQLLFYSVGIGQISSEVPQNLSASRPQDRQFILSSKKLLLSDSGFYLCAWSLRNNQPQHFGDGTRLSIL.

The V call is TRBV6-6, the J call TRBJ2-5; 8 bases agree with TRBD1. The J call could be wrong; TRBJ2-7 is a better fit for the DNA end. The CDR3 length is 11 residues. Germline lookup yields CDR1 MNHNY and CDR2 SVGAGI (reference sequence). The CDR3 nucleotides read TGTGCCAGCACTGACAGGGGCGAGCAGTACTTC. This encodes CASTDRGEQYF.

The gene calls are TRBV13 and TRBJ2-5; no clear D gene. V dropped 2 bases and J dropped 2 bases, with 12 bases sitting between them. Germline lookup yields CDR1 PRHDT and CDR2 FYEKMQ (reference sequence). This CDR3 has 15 amino acids. DNA for the CDR3: TGTGCCAGCAGCTTAAAAGGGCACGGACAAGAGACCCAGTACTTC. Protein sequence: CASSLKGHGQETQYF. Drawing the rest from reference TRBV13 and TRBJ2-5, the complete variable domain is AAGVIQSPRHLIKEKRETATLKCYPIPRHDTVYWYQQGPGQDPQFLISFYEKMQSDKGSIPDRFSAQQFSDYHSELNMSSLELGDSALYFCASSLKGHGQETQYFGPGTRLLVL.

The rearrangement links TRBV12-5 to TRBJ1-3; D is uncertain. Per the germline V gene, CDR1 is LGHNT and CDR2 is FRNRAP. The CDR3 has 14 amino acids. Between the trimmed V and J ends, which lost 6 bases and 7 bases, there was a span of 16 bases. This chain's CDR3 is CASGPPTLDNTIYF. The DNA of the CDR3 is TGTGCTAGTGGCCCCCCAACTCTGGACAACACCATATATTTT.

The chain links TRBV5-8 to TRBJ1-3; D not certain. The V end was cut by 2 bases, the J end by 2 bases, with 17 bases between. The CDR3 is made up of 17 amino acids. CDR1 is SGHTS and CDR2 is YDEGEE in the germline V gene. The CDR3: CASSFHQTGVPGNTIYF. DNA of the CDR3: TGTGCCAGCAGCTTCCACCAAACCGGCGTCCCTGGAAACACCATATATTTT. Combining the CDR3 with reference TRBV5-8 and TRBJ1-3 gives the whole variable domain EAGVTQSPTHLIKTRGQQATLRCSPISGHTSVYWYQQALGLGLQFLLWYDEGEERNRGNFPPRFSGRQFPNYSSELNVNALELEDSALYLCASSFHQTGVPGNTIYFGEGSWLTVV.

In its sample, this clone was seen once. This sample includes further DNA sequences coding for the same CDR3. V usage is TRBV19 and J usage is TRBJ1-5, with D perhaps matching TRBD1 (5 bases). The V and J ends lost 8 bases and 0 bases respectively, with 14 bases between them. This CDR3 has 15 amino acids. Germline V lookup: CDR1 LNHDA, CDR2 SQIVND (reference sequence). CDR3 bases: TGTGCCAGTGAGGGGACCGGATATAGCAATCAGCCCCAGCATTTT. As protein: CASEGTGYSNQPQHF. Filled out from reference TRBV19 and TRBJ1-5, the complete variable domain reads DGGITQSPKYLFRKEGQNVTLSCEQNLNHDAMYWYRQDPGQGLRLIYYSQIVNDFQKGDIAEGYSVSREKKESFPLTVTSAQKNPTAFYLCASEGTGYSNQPQHFGDGTRLSIL.

The genes are TRBV19 and TRBJ2-3; D remains ambiguous. CDR3 length: 15 amino acids. CDR1 LNHDA and CDR2 SQIVND come from the germline V gene (reference sequence). V gave up 3 bases and J gave up 0 bases, with 10 bases separating them. The CDR3 sequence: CASSMTHLSTDTQYF. DNA of the CDR3: TGTGCCAGTAGTATGACGCACCTAAGCACAGATACGCAGTATTTT.

The chain has TRBV4-1 and TRBJ2-2; no definite D call. Trimming took off 4 bases at V and 2 bases at J, with 8 bases between the two ends. This CDR3 has 14 residues. CDR1 is MGHRA, CDR2 YSYEKL, per germline. CDR3 sequence (DNA): TGCGCCAGCAGCCCAGATTTTAACACCGGGGAGCTGTTTTTT. As protein: CASSPDFNTGELFF.

Only one count was recorded for this clone. The CDR3 protein is CASSQKDRGGYEQYF. As DNA, the CDR3 is TGCGCCAGCAGCCAAAAGGACAGGGGGGGCTACGAGCAGTACTTC. The chain carries TRBV4-1 and TRBJ2-7; 10 positions agree with TRBD1. Germline values: CDR1 MGHRA, CDR2 YSYEKL. The V and J ends lost 2 bases and 3 bases, in that order; junction bases with no gene match: 4. CDR3 length: 15 amino acids.

In this sample, this clone turned up a few times. The chain recombines TRBV7-9 with TRBJ2-7; the match to TRBD2 covers 11 bases. Per the germline V gene, CDR1 is SEHNR and CDR2 is FQNEAQ (reference sequence). This CDR3 contains 14 residues. The ends lost 2 bases at V and 4 bases at J; junction bases unmatched: 1. CDR3 DNA: TGTGCCAGCAGCTTAACTAGCGGGAGTTACGAGCAGTACTTC. As protein: CASSLTSGSYEQYF.